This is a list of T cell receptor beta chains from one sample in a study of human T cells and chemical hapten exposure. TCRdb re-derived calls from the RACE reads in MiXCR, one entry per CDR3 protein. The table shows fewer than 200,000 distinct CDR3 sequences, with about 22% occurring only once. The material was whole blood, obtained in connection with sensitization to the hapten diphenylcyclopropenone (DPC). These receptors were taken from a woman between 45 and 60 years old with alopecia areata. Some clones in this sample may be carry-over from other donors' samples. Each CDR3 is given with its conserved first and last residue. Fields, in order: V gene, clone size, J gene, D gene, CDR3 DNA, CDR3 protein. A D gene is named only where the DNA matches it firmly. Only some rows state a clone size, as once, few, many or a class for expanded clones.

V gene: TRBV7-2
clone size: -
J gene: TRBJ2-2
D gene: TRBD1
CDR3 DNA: TGTGCCAGCAGCTTAGATGGCAGGGGGCGCACCGGGGAGCTGTTTTTT
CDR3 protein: CASSLDGRGRTGELFF

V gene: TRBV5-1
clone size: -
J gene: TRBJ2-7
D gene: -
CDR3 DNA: TGCGCCAGCAGCTTGGCCAGGACGGCATCGTCCTACGAGCAGTACTTC
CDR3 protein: CASSLARTASSYEQYF

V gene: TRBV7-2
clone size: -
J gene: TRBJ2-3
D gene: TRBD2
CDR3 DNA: TGTGCCAGCAGCTTGGAGCGGGGATTCGATACGCAGTATTTT
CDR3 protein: CASSLERGFDTQYF

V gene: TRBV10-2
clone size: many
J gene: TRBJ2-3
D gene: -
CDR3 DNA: TGCGCCAGCAGGGACCTCCTTGGAGATACGCAGTATTTT
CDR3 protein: CASRDLLGDTQYF

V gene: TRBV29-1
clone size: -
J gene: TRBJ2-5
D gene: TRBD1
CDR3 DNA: TGCAGCGTTCGACAGGGGAGTTCTGTGGAGACCCAGTACTTC
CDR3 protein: CSVRQGSSVETQYF

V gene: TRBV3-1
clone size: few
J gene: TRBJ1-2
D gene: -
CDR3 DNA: TGTGCCAGCAGCCAGGCCGGAGAATTTGGTGGCTACACCTTC
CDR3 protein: CASSQAGEFGGYTF

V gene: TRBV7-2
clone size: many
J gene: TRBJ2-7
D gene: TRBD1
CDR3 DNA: TGTGCCAGCAGCTTAAGGGACAGCTCCTACGAGCAGTACTTC
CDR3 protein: CASSLRDSSYEQYF

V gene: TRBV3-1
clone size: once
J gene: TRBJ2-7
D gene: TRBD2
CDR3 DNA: TGTGTCAGCAGCCGCTCGGGACTAGCGGGGGGTTATCTAGAGCAGTACTTC
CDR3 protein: CVSSRSGLAGGYLEQYF

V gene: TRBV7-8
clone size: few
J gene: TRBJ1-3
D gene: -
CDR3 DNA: TGTGCCAGCAGCTTAATGCTCCACGGGGGAAACACCATATATTTT
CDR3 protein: CASSLMLHGGNTIYF

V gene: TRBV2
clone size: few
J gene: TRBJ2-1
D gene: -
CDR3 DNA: TGTGCCAGCTGCCCGGGGTTTACAATGAGGCAGTTCTTC
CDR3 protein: CASCPGFTMRQFF

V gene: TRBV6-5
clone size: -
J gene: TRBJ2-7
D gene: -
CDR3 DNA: TGTGCCAGCACCCCCAGACGGTCGAGCTACGAGCAGTACTTC
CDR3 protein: CASTPRRSSYEQYF

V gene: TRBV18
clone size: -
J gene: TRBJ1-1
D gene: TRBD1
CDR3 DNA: TGTGCCAGCTCACCTAATCGACAGGGGGTTATGAACACTGAAGCTTTCTTT
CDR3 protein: CASSPNRQGVMNTEAFF

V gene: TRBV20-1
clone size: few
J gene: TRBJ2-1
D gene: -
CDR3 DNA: TGCAGTGCTAGAGAAGGGGCCTTCTTAAATGAGCAGTTCTTC
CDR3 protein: CSAREGAFLNEQFF

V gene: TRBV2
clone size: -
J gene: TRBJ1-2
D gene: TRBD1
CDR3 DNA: TGTGCCAGCAGGCCCGGGACAGGCTTACTTTATGGCTACACCTTC
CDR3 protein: CASRPGTGLLYGYTF

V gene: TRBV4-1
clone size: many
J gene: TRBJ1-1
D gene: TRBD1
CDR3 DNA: TGCGCCAGCAGCCTCACAGGGGCTGAAGCTTTCTTT
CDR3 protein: CASSLTGAEAFF

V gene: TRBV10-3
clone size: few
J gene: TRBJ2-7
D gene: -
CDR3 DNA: TGTGCCATCACCGAGACAGGCTACGAGCAGTACTTC
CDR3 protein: CAITETGYEQYF

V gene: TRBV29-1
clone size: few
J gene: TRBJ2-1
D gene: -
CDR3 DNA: TGCAGCGTGGGGTCTCTAGTCGGAGACAATGAGCAGTTCTTC
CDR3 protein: CSVGSLVGDNEQFF

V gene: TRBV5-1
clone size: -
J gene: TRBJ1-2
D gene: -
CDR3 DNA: TGCGCCAGCAGCTTGGACACAGTTAACTATGGCTACACCTTC
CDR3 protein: CASSLDTVNYGYTF

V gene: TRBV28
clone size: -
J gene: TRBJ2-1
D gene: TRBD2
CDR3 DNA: TGTGCCAGCAGTACAACTAGCGGGAGGGCCCCCTACAATGAGCAGTTCTTC
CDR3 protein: CASSTTSGRAPYNEQFF

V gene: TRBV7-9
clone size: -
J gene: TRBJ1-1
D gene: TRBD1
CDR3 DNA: TGTGCCAGCAGGAGGAACAGGGGGCGTAGGGGAACTGAAGCTTTCTTT
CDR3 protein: CASRRNRGRRGTEAFF

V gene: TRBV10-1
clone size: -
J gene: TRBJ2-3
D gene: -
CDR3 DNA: TGCGCCAGCAGTGAGTCCAAATCCTGGGTGGTGACAGATACGCAGTATTTT
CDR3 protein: CASSESKSWVVTDTQYF

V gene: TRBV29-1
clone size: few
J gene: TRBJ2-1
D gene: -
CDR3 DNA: TGCAGCGTTGAGGGTATATCCAATGAGCAGTTCTTC
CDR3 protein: CSVEGISNEQFF

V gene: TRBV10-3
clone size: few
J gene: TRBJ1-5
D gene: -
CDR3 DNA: TGTGCCATCAGTGAGTGGGCGCAGGGGAGTCAGCCCCAGCATTTT
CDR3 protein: CAISEWAQGSQPQHF

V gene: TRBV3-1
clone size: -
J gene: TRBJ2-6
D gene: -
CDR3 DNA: TGTGCCAGCAGCCAAGACTTCTCTGGGGCCAACGTCCTGACTTTC
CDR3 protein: CASSQDFSGANVLTF

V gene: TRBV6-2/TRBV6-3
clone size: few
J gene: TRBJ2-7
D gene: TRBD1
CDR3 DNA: TGTGCCAGCAGTACCGGGACAGGGGTCGACGAGCAGTACTTC
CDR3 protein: CASSTGTGVDEQYF

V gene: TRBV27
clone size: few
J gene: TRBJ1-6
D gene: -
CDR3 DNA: TGTGCCAGCGGTTCTCTAGGCCTGAGCTCCTATAATTCACCCCTCCACTTT
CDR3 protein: CASGSLGLSSYNSPLHF

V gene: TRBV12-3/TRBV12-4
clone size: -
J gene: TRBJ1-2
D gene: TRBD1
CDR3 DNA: TGTGCCAGCAGTTGGGGGACAGGTGGGGTAGAGGGCTACACCTTC
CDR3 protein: CASSWGTGGVEGYTF

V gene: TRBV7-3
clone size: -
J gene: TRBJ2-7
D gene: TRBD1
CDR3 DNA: TGTGCCAGCAGCTTAGGGACAGGGCGCTACGAGCAGTACTTC
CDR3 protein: CASSLGTGRYEQYF

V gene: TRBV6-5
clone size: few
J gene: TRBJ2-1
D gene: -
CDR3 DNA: TGTGCCAGCAGTTACAGCCCAACCTCCTACAATGAGCAGTTCTTC
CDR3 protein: CASSYSPTSYNEQFF

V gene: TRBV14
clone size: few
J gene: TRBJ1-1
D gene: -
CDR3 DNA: TGTGCCAGCAGCCAAGTCAGGGGTCGCACTGAAGCTTTCTTT
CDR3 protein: CASSQVRGRTEAFF

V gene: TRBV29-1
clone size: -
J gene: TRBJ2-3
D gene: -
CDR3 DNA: TGCAGCGTTTTACCCCCGGTTGGGGACGGGACAGATACGCAGTATTTT
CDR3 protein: CSVLPPVGDGTDTQYF

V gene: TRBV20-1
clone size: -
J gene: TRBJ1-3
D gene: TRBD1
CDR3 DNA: TGCAGTGCTAGAGATCGAGGGGGCAACTCTGGAAACACCATATATTTT
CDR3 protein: CSARDRGGNSGNTIYF

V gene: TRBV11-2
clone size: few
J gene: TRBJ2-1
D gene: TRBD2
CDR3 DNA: TGTGCCAGCAGCTTCCTAGCGGGGTACAATGAGCAGTTCTTC
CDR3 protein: CASSFLAGYNEQFF

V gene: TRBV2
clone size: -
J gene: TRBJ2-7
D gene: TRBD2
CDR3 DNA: TGTGCCAGCAGTGGTCCCTTGACTAGCGGGAGCCACGAGCAGTACTTC
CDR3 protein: CASSGPLTSGSHEQYF

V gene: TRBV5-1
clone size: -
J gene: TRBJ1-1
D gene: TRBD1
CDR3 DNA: TGCGCCAGCAGTTTGGGTATCGACAGGGTCTCTGAAGCTTTCTTT
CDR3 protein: CASSLGIDRVSEAFF

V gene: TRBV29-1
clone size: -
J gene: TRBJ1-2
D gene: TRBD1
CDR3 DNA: TGCAGCGCGATAAAAGCAGGGGGAAATTATGGCTACACCTTC
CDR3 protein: CSAIKAGGNYGYTF

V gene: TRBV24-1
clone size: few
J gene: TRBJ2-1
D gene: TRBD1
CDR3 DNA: TGTGCCACCAGTGATTTGCCTCCCGGGACAGGGGAGACGGGTGAGCAGTTCTTC
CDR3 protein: CATSDLPPGTGETGEQFF

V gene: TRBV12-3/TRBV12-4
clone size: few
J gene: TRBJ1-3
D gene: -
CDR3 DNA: TGTGCCAGCAGTTTATCCGACGGAATGTACTCTGGAAACACCATATATTTT
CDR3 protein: CASSLSDGMYSGNTIYF

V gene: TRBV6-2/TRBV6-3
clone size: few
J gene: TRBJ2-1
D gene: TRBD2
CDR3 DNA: TGTGCCAGCAGTTCTAGGCTAGCGGGTATCCCCTCCTACAATGAGCAGTTCTTC
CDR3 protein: CASSSRLAGIPSYNEQFF

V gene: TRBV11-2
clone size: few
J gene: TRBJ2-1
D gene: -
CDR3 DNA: TGTGCCAGCAGCTTACCGACTAGAGGGGGGTATGAGCAGTTCTTC
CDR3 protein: CASSLPTRGGYEQFF

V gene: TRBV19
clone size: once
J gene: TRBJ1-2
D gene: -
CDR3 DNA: TGTGCCAGTAGTATTTTGAGGGGAGATAGCTATGGCTACACCTTC
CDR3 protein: CASSILRGDSYGYTF

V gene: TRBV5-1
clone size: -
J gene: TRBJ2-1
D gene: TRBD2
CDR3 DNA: TGCGCCAGCAGCCTTCGAGAAGCTAGCGGGTACAATGAGCAGTTCTTC
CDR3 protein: CASSLREASGYNEQFF

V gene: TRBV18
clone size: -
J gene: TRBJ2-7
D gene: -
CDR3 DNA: TGTGCCAGCTCACCGGAGACAGGATTATACGAGCAGTACTTC
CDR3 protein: CASSPETGLYEQYF

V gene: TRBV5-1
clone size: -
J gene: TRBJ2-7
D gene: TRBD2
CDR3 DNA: TGCGCCAGCAGCTTGGATAGCGGGAGCCCCCGGGAGCAGTACTTC
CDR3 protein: CASSLDSGSPREQYF

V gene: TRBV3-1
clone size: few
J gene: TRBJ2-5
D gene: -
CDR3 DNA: TGTGCCAGCAGCCATCCCAGGCGACTACCGAGGGAGACCCAGTACTTC
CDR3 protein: CASSHPRRLPRETQYF